Described below is a single TCR beta chain sequence and its context. Study processing details: Amplification of reference gene primers was used by the study to estimate nucleated cell counts. Profiled with immunoSEQ multiplex PCR; TCRdb holds only in-frame clones, not every one. The V and J calls and the clone size are those of that table, but D and trimming were determined from the DNA. The data show about 53,000 clones, with 75% to 90% seen just once and roughly 2.7% held by the top ten. These data are taken from a study of blood T cell repertoires in COVID-19. Study summary: Both acute and convalescent COVID-19 samples were obtained from the United States, Italy and Spain.

V shed 3 bases and J 4 bases; nucleotides not matched to a gene: 4. Germline CDR1 is SGHRS and CDR2 is YFSETQ. CDR3 length equals 15 residues. The clonotype was recovered from a man older than 75 with acute or convalescent COVID-19. The chain links TRBV5-1 to TRBJ2-2; TRBD1 agrees at 9 bases. The sequenced sample was peripheral blood. CDR3 DNA sequence: TGCGCCAGCAGCTCACAGGGGGCGGTCACCGGGGAGCTGTTTTTT. It yields the protein CASSSQGAVTGELFF.